This TCR beta chain was profiled in a study of blood T cell repertoires in COVID-19. Source study methods: Reference gene primer amplification in the assay estimated nucleated cell counts. Sequencing was performed with immunoSEQ multiplex PCR; in TCRdb, only in-frame clones are kept and a portion is missing. Clonal size and the V and J genes are those of that table, whereas D and trimming came from the DNA. The sample records roughly 250,000 clones, 80% to 85% being singletons. Germline CDR1 and CDR2: MNHNS and SASEGT. The V gene end was trimmed by 4 bases and the J gene end by 6 bases; junction bases not matched to a gene: 6. CDR3 length: 16 amino acids.

The receptor comes from a woman between 40 and 50 years old who had recovered from COVID-19. Sequences were obtained from peripheral blood. V usage is TRBV6-1 and J usage is TRBJ1-6, with 10 bases aligning to TRBD1. This CDR3 reads CASSVAGTGANSPLHF. The CDR3 nucleotides are TGTGCCAGCAGTGTAGCCGGGACAGGGGCTAATTCACCCCTCCACTTT.